A selection of T cell receptor beta chains follows, all from one sample in a study of CD8+CD57+ T cells in acquired aplastic anemia. One entry per CDR3 protein, called by TCRdb with MiXCR from the reads. The table has 35,000 to 45,000 distinct CDR3 sequences, about 77% seen once. Sequencing was performed on sorted CD4+, CD8+, or CD8+CD57+ T cells (not recorded which) from PBMCs. The receptors shown here come from a human donor in good health, serving as a control. Each CDR3 is given with its conserved first and last residue. The order of the fields is V gene, CDR3 length, clone size, D gene, J gene, CDR3 protein, CDR3 DNA. The D gene is left open where the match is weak. Where a row states a size, it is once, few, many or the class of an expanded clone; other rows omit it.

TRBV7-7	15	many	NA	TRBJ2-7	CASSLAPGSTYEQYF	TGTGCTAGCAGCTTAGCGCCAGGGTCAACCTACGAGCAGTACTTC
TRBV7-7	13	NA	NA	TRBJ2-7	CASSSVGGSEQYF	TGTGCCAGCAGCTCCGTCGGGGGCTCCGAGCAGTACTTC
TRBV15	14	NA	NA	TRBJ1-2	CATSRARGQGGYTF	TGTGCCACCAGCAGAGCGAGAGGGCAGGGTGGCTACACCTTC
TRBV2	15	NA	TRBD2	TRBJ2-5	CASSRSSGIQETQYF	TGTGCCAGCAGCCGAAGCAGCGGGATCCAAGAGACCCAGTACTTC
TRBV7-9	14	NA	TRBD2	TRBJ2-7	CASSFSAGGYEQYF	TGTGCCAGCAGCTTCTCAGCGGGGGGGTACGAGCAGTACTTC
TRBV7-9	12	NA	NA	TRBJ2-7	CASSPDPYEQYF	TGTGCCAGCAGTCCTGACCCTTACGAGCAGTACTTC
TRBV19	15	NA	NA	TRBJ2-1	CASSTSWASYNEQFF	TGTGCCAGTAGTACGTCCTGGGCCTCCTACAATGAGCAGTTCTTC
TRBV6-4	16	NA	TRBD2	TRBJ2-1	CASSDPETSGASEQFF	TGTGCCAGCAGTGACCCAGAGACTAGCGGGGCTAGTGAGCAGTTCTTC
TRBV7-4	13	NA	NA	TRBJ2-7	CASSEGPSYEQYF	TGTGCCAGCAGCGAGGGCCCTTCCTACGAGCAGTACTTC
TRBV20-1	15	NA	NA	TRBJ1-6	CSATDGTLDNSPLHF	TGCAGTGCAACCGACGGCACGTTGGATAATTCACCCCTCCACTTT
TRBV10-3	12	NA	NA	TRBJ1-2	CAISDRDYGYTF	TGTGCCATCAGCGACAGAGACTATGGCTACACCTTC
TRBV19	15	NA	TRBD2	TRBJ2-7	CASSSRTSGTYEQYF	TGTGCCAGTAGTTCCCGGACTAGCGGGACCTACGAGCAGTACTTC
TRBV29-1	14	medium-sized	TRBD1	TRBJ1-2	CSTNRGLTNYGYTF	TGCAGCACAAACAGGGGGCTTACTAACTATGGCTACACCTTC
TRBV10-3	14	NA	NA	TRBJ1-2	CAISVGGRNYGYTF	TGTGCCATCAGTGTCGGAGGACGGAACTATGGCTACACCTTC
TRBV20-1	15	NA	TRBD1	TRBJ1-5	CSASPGQGAGQPQHF	TGCAGTGCTAGCCCGGGACAGGGGGCAGGTCAGCCCCAGCATTTT
TRBV10-3	13	once	TRBD1	TRBJ1-1	CASSPTGGAEAFF	TGTGCCAGCAGTCCTACAGGGGGGGCTGAAGCTTTCTTT
TRBV5-6	14	many	TRBD1	TRBJ2-2	CASSLGDSRGELFF	TGTGCCAGCAGCTTGGGGGACAGTCGGGGTGAGCTGTTTTTT
TRBV7-6	15	NA	NA	TRBJ2-3	CASSPASGSTDTQYF	TGTGCCAGCAGCCCGGCCAGCGGAAGCACAGATACGCAGTATTTT
TRBV29-1	14	NA	NA	TRBJ2-1	CSSLRPSQGQEQFF	TGCAGCTCACTCCGCCCATCCCAGGGGCAGGAGCAGTTCTTC
TRBV12-3/TRBV12-4	15	few	NA	TRBJ1-1	CASSPRPGPITEAFF	TGTGCCAGCAGCCCCAGGCCAGGGCCGATCACTGAAGCTTTCTTT
TRBV15	13	once	NA	TRBJ2-1	CATSKDSYNEQFF	TGTGCCACCAGTAAGGACAGCTACAATGAGCAGTTCTTC
TRBV15	13	once	NA	TRBJ1-5	CASRGGSNQPQHF	TGTGCCTCTAGGGGGGGTAGCAATCAGCCCCAGCATTTT
TRBV9	15	NA	NA	TRBJ2-7	CASSVDGLPLDEQYF	TGTGCCAGCAGCGTAGATGGGCTCCCCCTGGACGAGCAGTACTTC
TRBV24-1	14	large	TRBD1	TRBJ2-1	CATSDRTGVGEQFF	TGTGCCACCAGTGACCGGACAGGGGTCGGTGAGCAGTTCTTC
TRBV19	13	NA	NA	TRBJ1-1	CASSSWGGTEAFF	TGTGCCAGTAGTTCATGGGGAGGCACTGAAGCTTTCTTT
TRBV19	14	NA	NA	TRBJ2-1	CASRGGGAYNEQFF	TGTGCCAGCAGAGGGGGAGGGGCTTATAATGAGCAGTTCTTC
TRBV19	14	few	NA	TRBJ1-4	CASTQDASSEKLFF	TGTGCCAGTACTCAAGACGCGTCTAGTGAAAAACTGTTTTTT
TRBV6-4	14	NA	NA	TRBJ1-2	CASSPTPGPYGYTF	TGTGCCAGCAGTCCCACACCGGGACCTTATGGCTACACCTTC
TRBV19	13	NA	NA	TRBJ2-5	CASSWGKQETQYF	TGTGCCAGTAGCTGGGGTAAGCAAGAGACCCAGTACTTC
TRBV29-1	14	once	NA	TRBJ2-7	CSAKQASGAYEQYF	TGCAGCGCTAAACAGGCCTCGGGTGCCTACGAGCAGTACTTC
TRBV20-1	17	NA	TRBD2	TRBJ2-3	CSANPGLAGERTDTQYF	TGCAGTGCAAATCCGGGACTAGCGGGGGAGCGCACAGATACGCAGTATTTT
TRBV6-1	15	NA	NA	TRBJ1-6	CASSELQPLRAPLHF	TGTGCCAGCAGTGAGCTACAGCCCCTAAGGGCACCCCTCCACTTT
TRBV11-1	18	NA	TRBD1	TRBJ1-4	CAGSRTGVQVRANEKLFF	TGTGCCGGCAGTCGAACAGGGGTGCAAGTACGGGCTAATGAAAAACTGTTTTTT
TRBV7-8	11	once	NA	TRBJ1-1	CASSPRTEAFF	TGTGCCAGCAGCCCACGGACTGAAGCTTTCTTT
TRBV20-1	11	NA	NA	TRBJ1-1	CSAPVITEAFF	TGCAGTGCGCCCGTTATCACTGAAGCTTTCTTT
TRBV19	15	NA	NA	TRBJ1-4	CASSATDATNEKLFF	TGTGCCAGTAGTGCTACAGACGCAACTAATGAAAAACTGTTTTTT
TRBV27	14	NA	TRBD2	TRBJ2-7	CAIRNRRAGGGQYF	TGTGCCATTCGAAACCGCCGCGCGGGAGGCGGGCAGTACTTC
TRBV7-2	15	NA	NA	TRBJ2-2	CASSPRSRNTGELFF	TGTGCCAGCAGCCCGAGATCAAGGAACACCGGGGAGCTGTTTTTT
TRBV20-1	14	NA	NA	TRBJ1-5	CSATDRHSNQPQHF	TGCAGTGCTACGGACAGACATAGCAATCAGCCCCAGCATTTT